This passage covers 7 T cell receptor beta chains from one sample sequenced in a study of tissue T cells after allogeneic stem cell transplantation. Data came from immunoSEQ multiplex PCR; TCRdb stores just in-frame clones and leaves some out. Of around 50,000 clones in the sample, approximately 70% were seen once. Input material: sorted cells pooled from one or two spleens. The receptors derive from a pool of C57BL/6 mice in good health.

As for this clone: All gene names here are mouse names. The CDR3 end lies 1 residue beyond the end of the read and is filled in from the germline J gene. The rearrangement joins TRBV17 to TRBJ1-6; TRBD1 matches at 7 bases. TRBJ1-6 is given ORF status, its function remaining uncertain. The germline V gene encodes CDR1 MNHDT and CDR2 YYDKIL. V was clipped by 6 bases and J by 0 bases; unmatched bases: 5. The CDR3 covers 16 residues. CDR3 DNA (partial): TGTGCTAGCAGGAGACAGGGAAATTCCTATAATTCGCCCCTCTAC. It yields the protein CASRRQGNSYNSPLY. The whole CDR3 sequence is CASRRQGNSYNSPLYF.

For this clone: Each gene name is a mouse one. The CDR3 end falls 1 residue outside the read, so it is completed with the germline J gene. This chain connects TRBV2 to TRBJ1-2; D might be TRBD1 (6 bases). This CDR3 is 15 amino acids long. V was pared by 3 bases and J by 0 bases, with 11 bases between. CDR1 and CDR2 from the germline V gene are LGHNA and YSYQKL. The CDR3 sequence: CASSHPGTTNSDYTF. The covered CDR3 bases are TGTGCCAGCAGCCACCCGGGGACAACAAACTCCGACTACACC.

Of note for this clone: The gene names here belong to mouse. Read data end 1 residue before the CDR3 end; the end is taken from the germline J gene. The chain couples TRBV20 to TRBJ2-1, with D maybe TRBD1 (6 bases). The germline CDR1 and CDR2 sequences are GFQATS and STVNSAI. V lost 3 bases and J lost 4, with 19 bases in between. The length of the CDR3 is 16 residues. CDR3 bases read: TGTGGTGCTAGAGGGACAAGGGAAAAACCTTATGCTGAGCAGTTC. Amino acids: CGARGTREKPYAEQF. The CDR3 in its entirety is CGARGTREKPYAEQFF.

Comment on this clone: The gene names given are mouse names. The read falls 1 residue short of the CDR3 end, and the missing part is taken from the germline J gene. This rearrangement joins TRBV2 to TRBJ1-5; D gene ambiguous. CDR1 is LGHNA, CDR2 YSYQKL, per germline. There are 12 residues in the CDR3. Trimming took off 3 bases at V and 3 bases at J, with 3 bases between the two ends. The CDR3 protein is CASSHSNQAPLF. Partial CDR3 DNA: TGTGCCAGCAGCCACAGCAACCAGGCTCCGCTT.

This clone came up once. Gene names and germline match the mouse. The sequenced fragment ends 1 residue before the CDR3 boundary, so the rest is inferred from the germline J gene. This chain joins TRBV19 and TRBJ2-4; 7 nucleotides agree with TRBD1. The CDR3 has 13 residues. V lost 5 bases to trimming and J lost 7 bases; unmatched junction nucleotides: 7. Germline CDR1 is FNHDT and CDR2 is SITEND (reference sequence). The sequenced part of the CDR3 DNA is TGTGCCAGCAGATATACAGGGGTGGACACCTTGTAC. Its protein product is CASRYTGVDTLY. The whole CDR3 protein reads CASRYTGVDTLYF.

As regards this clone: Mouse germline and gene names are used. The sequence runs out 1 residue before the end of the CDR3; the remainder is reconstructed from the germline J gene. The chain carries TRBV16 and TRBJ2-5, with unresolved D. Germline V gives CDR1 SGHSA, CDR2 FRNQAP. The CDR3 is 14 amino acids. Trimming pared 1 base from V and 0 bases from J, leaving 5 bases between. The CDR3 region is CASSLGKNQDTQYF. The covered CDR3 bases are TGTGCAAGCAGCTTAGGAAAAAACCAAGACACCCAGTAC. The complete variable domain, with remaining parts taken from reference TRBV16 and TRBJ2-5, reads NAGVIQTPRHKVTGKGQEATLWCEPISGHSAVFWYRQTIVQGLEFLTYFRNQAPIDDSGMPKERFSAQMPNQSHSTLKIQSTQPQDSAVYLCASSLGKNQDTQYFGPGTRLLVL.

A note on this clone: Genes and germline come from the mouse. With the read ending 1 residue before the CDR3 end, the germline J gene is used to fill in that end. This sequence joins TRBV20 and TRBJ1-1, with a weak D call TRBD1 (6 bases). This CDR3 contains 13 residues. Germline CDR1 reads GFQATS; CDR2 reads STVNSAI. V was trimmed by 2 bases and J by 2 bases, leaving 9 bases between them. CDR3 in amino acids: CGARRQVNTEVFF. The sequenced part of the CDR3 DNA is TGTGGTGCTAGGAGACAGGTTAACACAGAAGTCTTC.